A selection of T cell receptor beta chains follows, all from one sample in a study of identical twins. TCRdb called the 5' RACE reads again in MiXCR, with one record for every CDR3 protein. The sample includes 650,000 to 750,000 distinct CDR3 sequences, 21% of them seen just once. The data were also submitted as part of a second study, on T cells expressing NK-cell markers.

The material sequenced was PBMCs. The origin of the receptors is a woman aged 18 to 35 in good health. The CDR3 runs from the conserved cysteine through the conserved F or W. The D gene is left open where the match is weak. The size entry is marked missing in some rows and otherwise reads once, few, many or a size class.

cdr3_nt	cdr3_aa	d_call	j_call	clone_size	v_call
TGTGCCAGCGGGGATACAGGGAATGAGCAGTTCTTC	CASGDTGNEQFF	.	TRBJ2-1	few	TRBV12-3/TRBV12-4
TGCAGTGCCCTAGCGGGGGCTTACAATGAGCAGTTCTTC	CSALAGAYNEQFF	TRBD2	TRBJ2-1	many	TRBV20-1
TGTGCCACCAGCAGCGACCGGTACTTGTGGTACTTC	CATSSDRYLWYF	.	TRBJ2-5	many	TRBV15
TGTGCCAGCAGCCTCACAGGGGGCGCAGGATTGGTAGGCGGCTACACCTTC	CASSLTGGAGLVGGYTF	TRBD1	TRBJ1-2	.	TRBV3-1
TGTGCCACCAGCAGAGATAGGGGACTAGAAGAGACCCAGTACTTC	CATSRDRGLEETQYF	TRBD2	TRBJ2-5	.	TRBV15
TGTGCCAGCAGCCAAGATCGGGCGGGAGGGAGAACCTACAATGAGCAGTTCTTC	CASSQDRAGGRTYNEQFF	TRBD2	TRBJ2-1	.	TRBV3-1
TGCGCCAGCAGCACGGGACAGATCCAAGAGACCCAGTACTTC	CASSTGQIQETQYF	TRBD1	TRBJ2-5	few	TRBV5-1
TGTGCTAGCAGCCCCCGAGCGGGCTACGAGCAGTACTTC	CASSPRAGYEQYF	.	TRBJ2-7	few	TRBV7-7
TGCGCCACTGGACTAGCGGGAGATGCCGGGGAGCTGTTTTTT	CATGLAGDAGELFF	TRBD2	TRBJ2-2	few	TRBV5-1
TGTGCCAGCAGCTCCCCCGGGACAGGGAACACCGGGGAGCTGTTTTTT	CASSSPGTGNTGELFF	TRBD1	TRBJ2-2	.	TRBV27
TGTGCCAGCAGGGGGGACAGGGTTTTGTCCGGGGCCAACGTCCTGACTTTC	CASRGDRVLSGANVLTF	TRBD1	TRBJ2-6	few	TRBV12-3/TRBV12-4
TGCAGCGTTGCTAAGCAGGGGAGGCAAGAGACCCAGTACTTC	CSVAKQGRQETQYF	.	TRBJ2-5	few	TRBV29-1
TGCAGCGTTGAAGAACTAGTGGAGGGGAACACTGAAGCTTTCTTT	CSVEELVEGNTEAFF	.	TRBJ1-1	many	TRBV29-1
TGTGCCAGCAGCATAAACAGCATACCCACCGGGGAGCTGTTTTTT	CASSINSIPTGELFF	.	TRBJ2-2	.	TRBV7-8
TGTGCCAGCAGCGAAAAAGGAGGGCCATACAATGAGCAGTTCTTC	CASSEKGGPYNEQFF	.	TRBJ2-1	.	TRBV7-9
TGTGCCAGCAGCTACGGGACAGGAAGAGCTTTCTTT	CASSYGTGRAFF	TRBD1	TRBJ1-1	.	TRBV12-3/TRBV12-4